Sequencing of this TCR beta chain was carried out in a study of STAT5B mutations in CD4+ large granular lymphocyte leukemia. About the study: Among healthy donors, a particular HLA allele went with more CDR3 'QG' motifs.

Findings and caveats of the study: 25% of private leukemic clonotypes occurred rarely in other patients' non-leukemic repertoires.

Buffy coats from healthy blood donors served as controls. The assay was immunoSEQ multiplex PCR, and TCRdb's table has in-frame clones only and misses some. The repertoire consists of over 20,000 clones, with approximately 81% occurring once and the leading ten covering less than 0.4%. Turning to this clone: Its antigen is currently unknown.

V was pared by 4 bases and J by 7 bases, with 10 bases of the junction left unmatched. The CDR3 has 16 residues. The V gene's germline CDR1 is MGHRA and CDR2 YSYEKL. Source material: CD4+ T cells from blood buffy coats. The chain carries TRBV4-1 and TRBJ2-2; 9 nucleotides align to TRBD1. The sequence derives from a human donor in good health. The CDR3 coding sequence is TGCGCCAGCAGCCCTACCGGGACAGGGTACGTCGGGGAGCTGTTTTTT. It codes for CASSPTGTGYVGELFF.